Included here is one TCR beta chain sequence, with context. Its antigen is not yet known. No much larger clonotype is one base removed from it; base qualities were not supplied. The sample originates from a study of beta chain features in type 1 diabetes listed by TCRdb under 2018. Describing the broader study: Mean age, gender distribution, total cell number and subset yield did not differ between patients and healthy donors. The study compared TCRB repertoires of sorted circulating CD4+ T cell subsets between recently diagnosed type 1 diabetes patients and matched healthy donors. Naive and central memory subsets were obtained from all 30 or so donors, but regulatory and stem cell-like memory subsets were isolated from only 8 patients and roughly 8 healthy donors. A total of about 100 million sorted cells were examined across all samples, and RNA yield correlated strongly with the number of cells per subset. Results and caveats for the whole study, not just this receptor: Because cDNA was sequenced instead of genomic DNA, highly expressing activated cells could be over-represented, though the groups showed no difference in activation or CD3 levels. PCR may preferentially amplify shorter templates, but because patient and control samples were amplified and corrected together, any resulting skew would affect both groups equally. In all four CD4+ subsets, TCRB CDR3 length was moderately but significantly shorter in type 1 diabetes patients. HLA sub-analyses involved small numbers of individuals, so any influence of HLA type on TCRB rearrangement remained unresolved. Fewer insertions and more nucleotide deletions at VDJ recombination sites were observed in patients with type 1 diabetes, implying thymic rearrangement abnormalities. The naive, central memory and regulatory TCRB repertoires appeared to resemble one another more closely among patients than among healthy donors.

Counted from cysteine to phenylalanine, this CDR3 has 12 amino acids. Only CDR3 DNA remains: 36 bases, in frame from the first base. Per the germline V gene (reference sequence), GTSNPN is the CDR1 and SVGIG is the CDR2. The germline ends are 5 bases apart after V is trimmed by 0 bases and J by 8 bases. Each donor gave one peripheral blood draw, averaging roughly 100 mL, which was collected into heparinised tubes. A BD FACSAria II was used to sort naive, central memory, regulatory and stem cell-like memory CD4+ T cells with a panel that included CD45RO, CCR7, CD25, CD127, CD95 and CD27. Purity was above 95% for every sorted population. Right away, PBMCs were isolated by Lymphoprep density gradient centrifugation and were stained directly, with no culture step. To minimize batch effects, samples were stained and sorted in pairs, one healthy donor with one patient per experiment. The entire isolated RNA was reverse transcribed using the High Capacity cDNA Reverse Transcription Kit, and thus expressed TCRB transcripts were sequenced. Deep immunoSEQ sequencing was applied to naive, central memory and regulatory T cell samples, giving an average of around 3.8 million total reads per sample. After sorted cells were lysed in RLT buffer, RNA was extracted with DNase-treated RNeasy Micro or Mini kits, with the choice depending on cell number. To prevent cross-contamination, each cell subset was processed individually, whereas patient and healthy donor samples were processed jointly. The immunoSEQ multiplex PCR was used to amplify TCRB sequences from cDNA, yielding 87-bp fragments that span the CDR3 region. Sequencing of the amplicons was performed on the Illumina HiSeq platform. The study's processing was this. PCR bias was corrected computationally using synthetic template baselines, and reads within Hamming distance 2 were collapsed, with unmergeable singletons discarded. By aligning reads against IMGT, V, D and J genes, CDR3 length, and insertions or deletions at six rearrangement sites were assigned. Within each subset, clonotype counts were normalized to sorted cell number, and only after that were true diversity and Gini coefficients computed with the tcR R package. The overlap coefficient, calculated on TCRB nucleotide sequences, was used to measure repertoire sharing. As a proxy for the pre-selection repertoire, out-of-frame TCRB sequences from naive cells were analyzed. This immuneACCESS table, as held by TCRdb, lists in-frame sequences with V and J called but not all clones. Of the missing ones, under half trace to an unresolved V gene in checked studies; the others have no known cause. The V and J calls and clone size were taken over from that table, and D and trimming were inferred from the DNA. Here the sample has 130,000 to 150,000 clones; more than 9% occur a single time. The ten largest clones take up around 1.2% of the sample.

This sequence was found in a man younger than 35 in good health. The chain uses TRBV30 and TRBJ1-6; the D gene remains uncertain. The sample was naive CD4+ T cells from blood. The intended sense of this specimen's cell subset or site label: true naive CD4+ T cells. DNA sequence: TGTGCCTGGAGTGTACCGGATTCACCCCTCCACTTT. Its product reads: CAWSVPDSPLHF. This CDR3, with the reference TRBV30 and TRBJ1-6 proteins standing in past its ends, gives the full variable domain SQTIHQWPATLVQPVGSPLSLECTVEGTSNPNLYWYRQAAGRGLQLLFYSVGIGQISSEVPQNLSASRPQDRQFILSSKKLLLSDSGFYLCAWSVPDSPLHFGNGTRLTVT.